This TCR beta chain appears in the sequencing data of a study of shared clonotypes between healthy human individuals. Data came from immunoSEQ multiplex PCR; TCRdb stores just in-frame clones and leaves some out. Among 650,000 to 800,000 clones listed, around 77% were seen once. The TCR comes from a woman in her twenties or thirties in good health. Sequencing was done on a sample of memory CD4+ T cells sorted from blood. The subset was: CD45RA-negative fraction.

CDR3 DNA sequence: TGCGCCAGCAGCCATAACCGAGGCTCTGGAAACACCATATATTTT. Translating gives CASSHNRGSGNTIYF. This chain links TRBV4-1 with TRBJ1-3; D is ambiguous. V shed 3 bases and J shed 0 bases, with 9 bases lying between them. Germline CDR1 is MGHRA and CDR2 is YSYEKL. The length of the CDR3 is 15 residues.